This TCR beta chain was captured in a study of blood T cell repertoires in COVID-19. About the study: The analysed material was cDNA or gDNA that came from T cells, B-cell-depleted T cells, or PBMCs.

CDR1 LGHDT and CDR2 YNNKEL come from the germline V gene (reference sequence). CDR3 length: 14 residues. Trimming left V 2 bases short and J 6 bases short, with 11 bases between. Study processing details: Estimation of nucleated cell counts relied on the amplification of reference gene primers. Clones were read by immunoSEQ multiplex PCR, and TCRdb kept only the in-frame ones, dropping some. V, J and clone size are those of that table, while D and trimming were read from the DNA. Among fewer than 350,000 clones, 88% were seen once, and the ten largest hold approximately 0.97%. Participants reported their clinical history, and cohort assignment relied on those reports. Exposed enrollees encountered a COVID-19 case at some point within 2 weeks before study entry.

The gene calls are TRBV3-1 (or the pseudogene TRBV3-2) and TRBJ2-1, with D maybe TRBD2 (6 bases). The source is a woman aged 30 to 39 who had been exposed to COVID-19. The specimen sequenced was PBMCs or T cells enriched from blood (not recorded which). The CDR3: CASSQLAGLNEQFF. For the CDR3, the DNA is TGTGCCAGCAGCCAACTGGCGGGACTCAATGAGCAGTTCTTC.